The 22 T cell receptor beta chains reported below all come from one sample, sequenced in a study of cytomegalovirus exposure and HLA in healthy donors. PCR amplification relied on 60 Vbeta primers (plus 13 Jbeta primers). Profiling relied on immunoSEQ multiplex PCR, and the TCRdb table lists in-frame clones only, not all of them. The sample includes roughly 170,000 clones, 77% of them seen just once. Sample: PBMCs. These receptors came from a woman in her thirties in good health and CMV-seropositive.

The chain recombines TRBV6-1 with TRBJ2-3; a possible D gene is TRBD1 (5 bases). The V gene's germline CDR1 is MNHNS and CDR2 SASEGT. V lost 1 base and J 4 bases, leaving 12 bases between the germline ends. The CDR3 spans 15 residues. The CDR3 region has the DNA TGTGCCAGCAGTGAAGGAGACTCCAGGGCAGATACGCAGTATTTT. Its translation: CASSEGDSRADTQYF.

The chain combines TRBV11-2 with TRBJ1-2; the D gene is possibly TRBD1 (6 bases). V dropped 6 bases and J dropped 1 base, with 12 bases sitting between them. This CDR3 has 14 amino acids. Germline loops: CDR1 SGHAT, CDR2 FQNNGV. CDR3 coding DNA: TGTGCCAGCAGAACGGCAGGGGATAACTATGGCTACACCTTC. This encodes CASRTAGDNYGYTF.

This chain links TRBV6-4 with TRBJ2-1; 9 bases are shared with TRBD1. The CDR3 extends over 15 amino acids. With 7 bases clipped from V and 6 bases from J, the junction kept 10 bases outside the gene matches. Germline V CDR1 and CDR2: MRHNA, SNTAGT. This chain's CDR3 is CASTPSGTGLNEQFF. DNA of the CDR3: TGTGCCAGCACCCCCTCCGGGACAGGGCTCAATGAGCAGTTCTTC.

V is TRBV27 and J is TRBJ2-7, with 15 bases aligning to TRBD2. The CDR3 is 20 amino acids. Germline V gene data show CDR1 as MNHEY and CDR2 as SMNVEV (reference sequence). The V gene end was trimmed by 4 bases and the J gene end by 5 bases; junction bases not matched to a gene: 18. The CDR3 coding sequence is TGTGCCAGCAGTTCTTCCCAACCGGGACTAGCGGGAGGTGTAAGGCACGAGCAGTACTTC. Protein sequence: CASSSSQPGLAGGVRHEQYF.

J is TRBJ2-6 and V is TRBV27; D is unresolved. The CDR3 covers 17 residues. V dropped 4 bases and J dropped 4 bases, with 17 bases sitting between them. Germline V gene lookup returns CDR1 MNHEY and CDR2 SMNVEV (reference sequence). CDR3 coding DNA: TGTGCCAGCAGTTCAAGCCCTTTACTCCGGGGGGCCAACGTCCTGACTTTC. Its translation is CASSSSPLLRGANVLTF.

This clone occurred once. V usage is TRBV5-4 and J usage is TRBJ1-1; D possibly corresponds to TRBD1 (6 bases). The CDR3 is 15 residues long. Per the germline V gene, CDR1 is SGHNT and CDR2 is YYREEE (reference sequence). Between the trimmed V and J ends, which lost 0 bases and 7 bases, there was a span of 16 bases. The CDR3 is CASSLASQGPLEAFF. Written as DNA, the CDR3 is TGTGCCAGCAGCTTGGCAAGTCAGGGGCCCCTTGAAGCTTTCTTT.

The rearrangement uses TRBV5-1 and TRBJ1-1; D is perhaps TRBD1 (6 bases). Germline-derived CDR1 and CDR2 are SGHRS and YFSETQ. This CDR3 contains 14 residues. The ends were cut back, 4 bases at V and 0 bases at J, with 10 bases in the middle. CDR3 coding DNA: TGCGCCAGCAGCACGACAGGTTTGAACACTGAAGCTTTCTTT. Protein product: CASSTTGLNTEAFF.

CDR3 sequence reads: CASSFGSGSGAGELFF. The CDR3 DNA is TGTGCCAGCAGCTTCGGTAGCGGGAGTGGGGCCGGGGAGCTGTTTTTT. The chain couples TRBV5-6 to TRBJ2-2, with 9 nucleotides matching TRBD2. V lost 2 bases and J lost 6; bases outside the gene matches: 8. This CDR3 is built from 16 residues. Germline values: CDR1 SGHDT, CDR2 YYEEEE.

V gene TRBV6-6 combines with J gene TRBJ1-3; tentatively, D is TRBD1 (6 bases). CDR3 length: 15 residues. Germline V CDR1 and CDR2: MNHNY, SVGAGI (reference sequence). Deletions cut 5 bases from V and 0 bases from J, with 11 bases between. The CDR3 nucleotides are TGTGCCAGCAGTAGAACAGGGACCTCTGGAAACACCATATATTTT. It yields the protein CASSRTGTSGNTIYF.

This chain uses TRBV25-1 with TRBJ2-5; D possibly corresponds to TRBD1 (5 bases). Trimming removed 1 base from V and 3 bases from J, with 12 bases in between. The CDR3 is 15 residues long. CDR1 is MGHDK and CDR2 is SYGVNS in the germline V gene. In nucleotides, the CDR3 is TGTGCCAGCAGTGAATCAGGGCAGGGCAAAGAGACCCAGTACTTC. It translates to CASSESGQGKETQYF. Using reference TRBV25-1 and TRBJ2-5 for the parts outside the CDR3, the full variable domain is EADIYQTPRYLVIGTGKKITLECSQTMGHDKMYWYQQDPGMELHLIHYSYGVNSTEKGDLSSESTVSRIRTEHFPLTLESARPSHTSQYLCASSESGQGKETQYFGPGTRLLVL.

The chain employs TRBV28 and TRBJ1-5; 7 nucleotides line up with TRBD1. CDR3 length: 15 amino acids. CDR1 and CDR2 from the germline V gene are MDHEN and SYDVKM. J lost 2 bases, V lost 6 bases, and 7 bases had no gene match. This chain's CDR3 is CASRVQGIRNQPQHF. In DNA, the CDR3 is TGTGCCAGCAGGGTACAGGGGATACGCAATCAGCCCCAGCATTTT.

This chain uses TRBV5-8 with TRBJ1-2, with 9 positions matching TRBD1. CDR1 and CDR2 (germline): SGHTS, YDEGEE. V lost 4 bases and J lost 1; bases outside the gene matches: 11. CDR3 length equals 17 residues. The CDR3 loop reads CASSLQTGGLDNYGYTF. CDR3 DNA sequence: TGTGCCAGCAGCCTACAGACAGGGGGACTCGATAACTATGGCTACACCTTC.

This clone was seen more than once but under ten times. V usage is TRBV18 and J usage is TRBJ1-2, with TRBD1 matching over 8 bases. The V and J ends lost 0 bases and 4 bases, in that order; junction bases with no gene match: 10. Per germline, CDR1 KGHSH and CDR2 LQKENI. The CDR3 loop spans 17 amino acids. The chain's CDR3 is CASSPPMATGEGYGYTF. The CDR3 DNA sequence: TGTGCCAGCTCACCACCGATGGCGACAGGGGAGGGCTATGGCTACACCTTC.

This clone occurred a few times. The CDR3 DNA is TGCAGCGTGGGGGGACAGGGGGGCGAGCAGTACTTC. Protein: CSVGGQGGEQYF. This chain links TRBV29-1 with TRBJ2-7; TRBD1 aligns across 11 bases. V lost 6 bases to trimming and J lost 6 bases; unmatched junction nucleotides: 4. CDR3 size: 12 residues. Germline loops: CDR1 SQVTM, CDR2 ANQGSEA.

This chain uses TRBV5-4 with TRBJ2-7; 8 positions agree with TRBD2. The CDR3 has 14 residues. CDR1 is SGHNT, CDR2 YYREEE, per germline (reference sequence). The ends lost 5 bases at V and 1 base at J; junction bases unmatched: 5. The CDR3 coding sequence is TGTGCCAGCAGACGGGAGGGGAAGTCCTACGAGCAGTACTTC. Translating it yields CASRREGKSYEQYF.

The CDR3 sequence is CSVGDSVYGYTF. CDR3 DNA: TGCAGCGTAGGGGACAGCGTCTATGGCTACACCTTC. The rearrangement joins TRBV29-1 to TRBJ1-2; TRBD1 matches 7 bases. CDR3 length: 12 residues. Per the germline V gene, CDR1 is SQVTM and CDR2 is ANQGSEA. With V trimmed by 6 bases and J by 4 bases, 5 bases remained unmatched.

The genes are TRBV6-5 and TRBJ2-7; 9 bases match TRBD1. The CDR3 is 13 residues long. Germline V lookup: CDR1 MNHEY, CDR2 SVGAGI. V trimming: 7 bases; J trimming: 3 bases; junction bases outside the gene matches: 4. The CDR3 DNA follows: TGTGCCAGCAAAGACAGGGGGGTCTACGAGCAGTACTTC. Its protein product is CASKDRGVYEQYF.

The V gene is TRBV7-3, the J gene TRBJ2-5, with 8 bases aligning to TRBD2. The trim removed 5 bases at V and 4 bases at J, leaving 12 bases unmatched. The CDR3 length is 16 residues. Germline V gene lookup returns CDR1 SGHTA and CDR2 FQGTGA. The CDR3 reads CASSPQGAGAPETQYF. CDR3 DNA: TGTGCCAGCAGCCCCCAAGGAGCGGGAGCCCCAGAGACCCAGTACTTC.

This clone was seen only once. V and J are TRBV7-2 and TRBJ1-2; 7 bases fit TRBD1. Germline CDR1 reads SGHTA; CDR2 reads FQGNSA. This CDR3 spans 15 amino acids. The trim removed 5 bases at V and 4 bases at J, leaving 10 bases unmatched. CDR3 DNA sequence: TGTGCCAGCAGCCCGAACGAGGGGGCGGTCTATGGCTACACCTTC. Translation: CASSPNEGAVYGYTF.

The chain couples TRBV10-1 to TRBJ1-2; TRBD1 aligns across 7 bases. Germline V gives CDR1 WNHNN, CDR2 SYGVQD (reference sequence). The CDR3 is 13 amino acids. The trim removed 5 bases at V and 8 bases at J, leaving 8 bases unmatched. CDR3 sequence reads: CASSLDRDGGYTF. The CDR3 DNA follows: TGCGCCAGCAGTCTTGACAGGGACGGGGGCTACACCTTC.

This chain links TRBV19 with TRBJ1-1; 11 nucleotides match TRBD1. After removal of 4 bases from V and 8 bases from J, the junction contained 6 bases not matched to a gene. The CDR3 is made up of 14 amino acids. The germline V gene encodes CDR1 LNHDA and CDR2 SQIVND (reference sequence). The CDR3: CASSNTGTGGEAFF. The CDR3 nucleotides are TGTGCCAGTAGTAACACCGGGACAGGGGGGGAAGCTTTCTTT.

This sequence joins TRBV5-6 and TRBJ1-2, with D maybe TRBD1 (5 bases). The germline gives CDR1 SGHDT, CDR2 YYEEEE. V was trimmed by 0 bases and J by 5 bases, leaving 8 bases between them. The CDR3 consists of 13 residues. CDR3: CASSLETVYGYTF. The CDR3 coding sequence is TGTGCCAGCAGCTTGGAGACAGTTTATGGCTACACCTTC.